This paragraph covers one TCR beta chain sequence. This same CDR3 is encoded by further DNA sequences in the sample. This sample was included in a study of blood T cell repertoires in COVID-19. Study-wide background: Acute-phase and convalescent COVID-19 samples originated in the United States, Italy and Spain. Nucleic acid was either cDNA or gDNA, and it came from T cells, B-cell-depleted T cells, or PBMCs.

Sequencing used immunoSEQ multiplex PCR; TCRdb keeps in-frame clones, though not all of them. The repertoire holds some 120,000 clones, with just over 70% as singletons. This TCR was recovered from a human donor with acute or convalescent COVID-19. The donor label of this sample is uncertain. Sequencing was performed on peripheral blood.

The CDR3 DNA follows: TGTGCCAGCAGTCGGGACAGCTATAGCAATCAGCCCCAGCATTTT. Protein product: CASSRDSYSNQPQHF. The chain carries TRBV6-5 and TRBJ1-5, with 7 bases matching TRBD1. The V and J ends lost 5 bases and 0 bases, in that order; junction bases with no gene match: 4. This CDR3 has 15 amino acids. Germline-derived CDR1 and CDR2 are MNHEY and SVGAGI.